The subject of this entry is one T cell receptor beta chain. Antigen unknown. The table came from immunoSEQ multiplex PCR; TCRdb's copy has only in-frame clones and leaves some out. The sample consists of some 130,000 clones, roughly 93% of them appearing once. Trimming removed 3 bases from V and 0 bases from J, with 8 bases in between. Germline V gene lookup returns CDR1 MNHEY and CDR2 SVGAGI. The CDR3 runs to 15 residues. The source of the sample is a study of cytomegalovirus exposure and HLA in healthy donors. Findings of the study overall: The authors enumerated around 150 TCR beta chains as linked to cytomegalovirus.

Sequencing was carried out using PBMCs. This chain joins TRBV6-5 and TRBJ2-2, with D unclear. The origin of this receptor is a man younger than 35 in good health and CMV-seropositive. The CDR3 DNA is TGTGCCAGCAGTTATATCTACCCGAACACCGGGGAGCTGTTTTTT. Protein product: CASSYIYPNTGELFF.